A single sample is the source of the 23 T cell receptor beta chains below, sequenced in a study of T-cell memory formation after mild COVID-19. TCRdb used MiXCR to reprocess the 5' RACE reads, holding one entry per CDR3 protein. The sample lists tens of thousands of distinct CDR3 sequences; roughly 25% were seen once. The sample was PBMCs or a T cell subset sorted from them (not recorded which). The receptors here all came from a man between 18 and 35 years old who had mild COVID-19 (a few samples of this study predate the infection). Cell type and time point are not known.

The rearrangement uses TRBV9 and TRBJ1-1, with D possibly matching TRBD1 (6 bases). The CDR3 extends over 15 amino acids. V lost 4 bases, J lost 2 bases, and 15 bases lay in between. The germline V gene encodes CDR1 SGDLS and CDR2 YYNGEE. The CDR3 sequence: CASSPWTATNTEAFF. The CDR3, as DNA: TGTGCCAGCAGCCCGTGGACAGCGACCAACACTGAAGCTTTCTTT.

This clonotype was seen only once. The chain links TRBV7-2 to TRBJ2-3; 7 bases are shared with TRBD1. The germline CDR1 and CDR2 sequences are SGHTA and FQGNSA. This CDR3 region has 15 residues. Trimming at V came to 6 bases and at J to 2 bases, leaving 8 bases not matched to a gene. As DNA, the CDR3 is TGTGCCAGCAGTCCTGCTAGGGGGCCCACAGATACGCAGTATTTT. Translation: CASSPARGPTDTQYF. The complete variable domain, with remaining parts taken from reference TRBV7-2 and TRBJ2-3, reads GAGVSQSPSNKVTEKGKDVELRCDPISGHTALYWYRQSLGQGLEFLIYFQGNSAPDKSGLPSDRFSAERTGGSVSTLTIQRTQQEDSAVYLCASSPARGPTDTQYFGPGTRLTVL.

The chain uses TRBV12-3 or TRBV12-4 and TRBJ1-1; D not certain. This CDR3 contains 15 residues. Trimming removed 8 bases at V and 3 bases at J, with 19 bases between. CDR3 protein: CASRISTRIDTEAFF. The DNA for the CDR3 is TGTGCCAGCCGCATATCGACCCGGATTGACACTGAAGCTTTCTTT.

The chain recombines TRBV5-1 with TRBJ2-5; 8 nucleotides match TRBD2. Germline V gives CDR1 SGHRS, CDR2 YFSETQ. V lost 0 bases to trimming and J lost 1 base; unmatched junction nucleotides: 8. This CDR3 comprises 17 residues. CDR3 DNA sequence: TGCGCCAGCAGCTTGGATTGGAGCGGGGGCCTCCAAGAGACCCAGTACTTC. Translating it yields CASSLDWSGGLQETQYF.

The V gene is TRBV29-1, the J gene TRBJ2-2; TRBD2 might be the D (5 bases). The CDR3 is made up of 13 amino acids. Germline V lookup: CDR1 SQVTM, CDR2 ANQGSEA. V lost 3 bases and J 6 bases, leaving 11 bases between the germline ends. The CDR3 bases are TGCAGCGTTGAGGAGGCCTGGCCCGGGGAGCTGTTTTTT. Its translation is CSVEEAWPGELFF.

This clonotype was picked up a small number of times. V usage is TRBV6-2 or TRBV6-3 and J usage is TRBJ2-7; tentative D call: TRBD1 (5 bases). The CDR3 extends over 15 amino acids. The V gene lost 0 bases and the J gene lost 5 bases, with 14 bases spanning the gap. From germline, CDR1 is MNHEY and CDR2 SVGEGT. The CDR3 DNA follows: TGTGCCAGCAGTTACTCGACATCCGGCAGGGACGAGCAGTACGTC. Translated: CASSYSTSGRDEQYV.

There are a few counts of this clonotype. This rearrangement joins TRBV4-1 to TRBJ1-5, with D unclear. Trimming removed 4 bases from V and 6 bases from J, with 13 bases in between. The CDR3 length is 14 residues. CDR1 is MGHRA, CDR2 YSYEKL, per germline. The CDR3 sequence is CASSPHTEGQPQHF. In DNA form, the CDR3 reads TGCGCCAGCAGCCCCCACACCGAGGGTCAGCCCCAGCATTTT.

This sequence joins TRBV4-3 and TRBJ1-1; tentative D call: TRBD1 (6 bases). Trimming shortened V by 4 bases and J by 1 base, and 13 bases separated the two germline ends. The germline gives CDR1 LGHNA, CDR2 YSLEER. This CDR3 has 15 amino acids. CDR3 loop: CASSPSAGANTEAFF. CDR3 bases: TGCGCCAGCAGCCCGAGTGCAGGGGCGAACACTGAAGCTTTCTTT.

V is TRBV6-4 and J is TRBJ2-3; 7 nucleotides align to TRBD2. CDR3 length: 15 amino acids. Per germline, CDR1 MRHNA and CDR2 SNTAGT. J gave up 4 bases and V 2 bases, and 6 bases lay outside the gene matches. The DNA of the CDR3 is TGTGCCAGCAGTGACGGGGCGGGGGAGGCAGATACGCAGTATTTT. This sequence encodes CASSDGAGEADTQYF.

The CDR3 spells CASSLEAGGPDEQFF. As DNA, the CDR3 is TGTGCCAGCAGCTTAGAAGCGGGGGGGCCTGATGAGCAGTTCTTC. The rearrangement joins TRBV7-6 to TRBJ2-1, with 10 bases fitting TRBD2. This CDR3 has 15 amino acids. CDR1 SGHVS and CDR2 FNYEAQ come from the germline V gene. V gave up 1 base and J gave up 8 bases; unmatched junction bases: 5.

CDR3 amino acids: CASSFRGGETQYF. CDR3 nucleotide sequence: TGTGCCAGCAGTTTCAGGGGCGGGGAGACCCAGTACTTC. The chain employs TRBV12-3 or TRBV12-4 and TRBJ2-5; possible D gene TRBD1, 6 bases. This CDR3 comprises 13 residues. V was trimmed by 3 bases and J by 5 bases, leaving 10 bases between them.

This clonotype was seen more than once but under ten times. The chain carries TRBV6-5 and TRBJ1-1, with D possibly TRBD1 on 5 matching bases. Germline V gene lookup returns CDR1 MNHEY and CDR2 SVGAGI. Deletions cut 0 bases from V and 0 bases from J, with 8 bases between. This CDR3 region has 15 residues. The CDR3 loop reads CASSYSRGLNTEAFF. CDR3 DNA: TGTGCCAGCAGTTACTCTCGGGGGTTGAACACTGAAGCTTTCTTT.

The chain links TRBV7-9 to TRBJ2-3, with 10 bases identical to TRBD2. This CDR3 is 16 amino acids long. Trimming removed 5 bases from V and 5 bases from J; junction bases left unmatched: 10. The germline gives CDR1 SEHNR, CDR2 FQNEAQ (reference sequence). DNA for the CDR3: TGTGCCAGCAGCCGACGGAGCGGGGGGGCAGTAGATACGCAGTATTTT. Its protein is CASSRRSGGAVDTQYF.

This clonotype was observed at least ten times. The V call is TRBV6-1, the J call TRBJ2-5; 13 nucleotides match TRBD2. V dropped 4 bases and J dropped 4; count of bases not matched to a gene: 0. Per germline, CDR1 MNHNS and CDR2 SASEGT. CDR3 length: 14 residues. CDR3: CASSGLAGGETQYF. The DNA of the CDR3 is TGTGCCAGCAGTGGACTAGCGGGGGGAGAGACCCAGTACTTC.

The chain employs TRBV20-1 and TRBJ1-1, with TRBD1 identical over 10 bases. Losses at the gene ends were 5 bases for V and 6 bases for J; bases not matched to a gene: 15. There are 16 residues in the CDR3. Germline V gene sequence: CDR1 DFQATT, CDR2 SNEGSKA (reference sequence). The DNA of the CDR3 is TGCAGTGCTTCTACCGGGACAGGGGTGAAGAGGGCTGAAGCTTTCTTT. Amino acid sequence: CSASTGTGVKRAEAFF.

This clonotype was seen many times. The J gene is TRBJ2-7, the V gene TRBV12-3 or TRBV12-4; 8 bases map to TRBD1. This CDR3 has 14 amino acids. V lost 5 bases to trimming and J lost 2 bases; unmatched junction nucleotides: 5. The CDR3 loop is CASSKGQGAYEQYV. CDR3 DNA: TGTGCCAGCAGTAAAGGACAGGGCGCCTACGAGCAGTACGTC.

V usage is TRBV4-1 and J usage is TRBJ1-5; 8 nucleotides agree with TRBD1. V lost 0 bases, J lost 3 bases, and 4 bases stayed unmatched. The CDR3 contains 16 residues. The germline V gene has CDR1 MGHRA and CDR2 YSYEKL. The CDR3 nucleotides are TGCGCCAGCAGCCAAGATGGGGACAGGCCCAATCAGCCCCAGCATTTT. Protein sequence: CASSQDGDRPNQPQHF.

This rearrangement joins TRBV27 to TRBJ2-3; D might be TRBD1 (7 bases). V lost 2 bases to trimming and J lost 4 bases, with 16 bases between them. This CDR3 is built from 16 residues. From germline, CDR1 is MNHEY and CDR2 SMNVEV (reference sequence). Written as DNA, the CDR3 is TGTGCCAGCAGTTTACGGCTTCAGGGGGGCGCAGATACGCAGTATTTT. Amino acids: CASSLRLQGGADTQYF.

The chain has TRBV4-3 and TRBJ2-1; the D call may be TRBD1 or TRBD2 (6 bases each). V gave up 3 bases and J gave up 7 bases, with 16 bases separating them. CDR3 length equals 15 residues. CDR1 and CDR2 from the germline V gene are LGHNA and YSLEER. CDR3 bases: TGCGCCAGCAGCCAGCGAGGGGGGAGTGGAAATGAGCAGTTCTTC. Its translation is CASSQRGGSGNEQFF.

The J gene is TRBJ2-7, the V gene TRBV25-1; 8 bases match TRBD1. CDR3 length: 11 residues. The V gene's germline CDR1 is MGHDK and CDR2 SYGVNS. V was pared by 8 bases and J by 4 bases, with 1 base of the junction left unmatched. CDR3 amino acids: CASGQGYEQYF. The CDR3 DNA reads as TGTGCCAGCGGACAGGGTTACGAGCAGTACTTC.

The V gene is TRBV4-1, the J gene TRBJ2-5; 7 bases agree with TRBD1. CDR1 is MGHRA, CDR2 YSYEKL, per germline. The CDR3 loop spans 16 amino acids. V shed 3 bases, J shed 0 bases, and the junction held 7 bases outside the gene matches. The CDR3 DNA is TGCGCCAGCAGCCAGCAACAGGGGACGTACCAAGAGACCCAGTACTTC. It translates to CASSQQQGTYQETQYF.

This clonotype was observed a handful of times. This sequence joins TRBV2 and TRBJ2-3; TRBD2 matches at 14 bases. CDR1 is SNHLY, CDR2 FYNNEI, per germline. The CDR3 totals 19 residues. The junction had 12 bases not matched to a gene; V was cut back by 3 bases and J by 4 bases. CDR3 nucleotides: TGTGCCAGCAGTGAGAGGGCGGGACTAGCGGGGGCGGCTGCAGATACGCAGTATTTT. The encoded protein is CASSERAGLAGAAADTQYF.

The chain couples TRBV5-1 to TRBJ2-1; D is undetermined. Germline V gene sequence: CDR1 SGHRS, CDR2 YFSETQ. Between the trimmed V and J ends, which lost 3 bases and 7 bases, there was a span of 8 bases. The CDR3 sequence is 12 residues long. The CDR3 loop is CASSSYYNEQFF. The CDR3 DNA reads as TGCGCCAGCAGCTCTTATTATAATGAGCAGTTCTTC.